This entry lists 23 T cell receptor beta chains sequenced from one sample in a study of cytomegalovirus exposure and HLA in healthy donors. 13 Jbeta primers and 60 Vbeta primers were used for the PCR. Data came from immunoSEQ multiplex PCR; TCRdb stores just in-frame clones and leaves some out. The sample has about 200,000 clones, roughly 70% seen once. The sample comprised PBMCs. The receptors shown here come from a man aged 35 to 55 in good health and CMV-seropositive.

The gene calls are TRBV7-2 and TRBJ1-6; D might be TRBD1 (6 bases). CDR1 is SGHTA, CDR2 FQGNSA, per germline. Trimming stripped 2 bases from V and 11 bases from J, with 13 bases between. CDR3 length: 14 residues. The CDR3 DNA is TGTGCCAGCAGCTTAAAGCAGGGGAGTGCACCCCTCCACTTT. Translated: CASSLKQGSAPLHF.

The rearrangement joins TRBV27 to TRBJ1-6; D is undetermined. The germline V gene has CDR1 MNHEY and CDR2 SMNVEV (reference sequence). The CDR3 sequence is 15 residues long. V lost 3 bases, J lost 7 bases, and 13 bases lay in between. CDR3 nucleotide sequence: TGTGCCAGCAGTTTGGTTAGTAACGAGAATTCACCCCTCCACTTT. Encoded protein: CASSLVSNENSPLHF.

The chain uses TRBV6-5 and TRBJ1-2; the match to TRBD1 covers 8 bases. J was trimmed by 4 bases and V by 5 bases; bases with no gene match: 6. This CDR3 has 14 residues. Per germline, CDR1 MNHEY and CDR2 SVGAGI. CDR3 DNA: TGTGCCAGCAGTACGGGACAGGCAATCTATGGCTACACCTTC. This sequence encodes CASSTGQAIYGYTF.

V is TRBV28 and J is TRBJ1-6; 10 bases are a match to TRBD1. J lost 10 bases, V lost 6 bases, and 6 bases had no gene match. This CDR3 contains 14 residues. Germline V lookup: CDR1 MDHEN, CDR2 SYDVKM. CDR3: CASRAGTGVSPLHF. CDR3 DNA: TGTGCCAGCAGGGCCGGGACAGGGGTCTCACCCCTCCACTTT.

This chain uses TRBV11-2 with TRBJ1-2; TRBD1 matches at 8 bases. V was pared by 5 bases and J by 2 bases, with 7 bases of the junction left unmatched. CDR3 length equals 15 residues. Germline V gives CDR1 SGHAT, CDR2 FQNNGV. CDR3 protein: CASSLNQGANYGYTF. CDR3 nucleotide sequence: TGTGCCAGCAGCCTAAATCAGGGGGCCAACTATGGCTACACCTTC.

The V and J genes are TRBV5-6 and TRBJ1-5; TRBD1 aligns across 8 bases. This CDR3 has 16 residues. V dropped 2 bases and J dropped 6; count of bases not matched to a gene: 10. The V gene's germline CDR1 is SGHDT and CDR2 YYEEEE. CDR3 sequence (DNA): TGTGCCAGCAGCTTATCTTATCAGGGGGCTTCTCAGCCCCAGCATTTT. It translates to CASSLSYQGASQPQHF. Full variable domain (outside the CDR3, taken from reference TRBV5-6 and TRBJ1-5): DAGVTQSPTHLIKTRGQQVTLRCSPKSGHDTVSWYQQALGQGPQFIFQYYEEEERQRGNFPDRFSGHQFPNYSSELNVNALLLGDSALYLCASSLSYQGASQPQHFGDGTRLSIL.

The V call is TRBV13, the J call TRBJ2-1, with D perhaps TRBD1 (5 bases). The CDR3 is 15 residues long. V lost 3 bases to trimming and J lost 0 bases, with 9 bases between them. Germline lookup yields CDR1 PRHDT and CDR2 FYEKMQ (reference sequence). The CDR3 loop reads CASSFDSISYNEQFF. The DNA of the CDR3 is TGTGCCAGCAGCTTCGACAGTATCTCCTACAATGAGCAGTTCTTC.

This chain uses TRBV6-1 with TRBJ2-3; 9 bases line up with TRBD1. The CDR3 runs to 14 residues. The trim removed 7 bases at V and 1 base at J, leaving 3 bases unmatched. CDR1 MNHNS and CDR2 SASEGT come from the germline V gene. The CDR3 reads CASMRDRGTDTQYF. The CDR3 DNA reads as TGTGCCAGCATGAGGGACAGGGGCACAGATACGCAGTATTTT.

This clone showed up just a few times. This sequence joins TRBV12-5 and TRBJ2-1; 7 bases align to TRBD1. CDR3 length: 12 residues. The V gene's germline CDR1 is LGHNT and CDR2 FRNRAP. Trimming cost V 8 bases and J 7 bases; bases outside gene matches: 5. CDR3 nucleotides: TGTGCTAGTTCCGGGACAGCTAATGAGCAGTTCTTC. This codes for CASSGTANEQFF. The entire variable domain, with the rest obtained from reference TRBV12-5 and TRBJ2-1, is as follows: DARVTQTPRHKVTEMGQEVTMRCQPILGHNTVFWYRQTMMQGLELLAYFRNRAPLDDSGMPKDRFSAEMPDATLATLKIQPSEPRDSAVYFCASSGTANEQFFGPGTRLTVL.

The chain joins TRBV5-6 to TRBJ1-6, with a weak D call TRBD1 (5 bases). This CDR3 comprises 14 residues. Germline V gene sequence: CDR1 SGHDT, CDR2 YYEEEE. V was cut by 8 bases and J by 6 bases, with 15 bases left in between. This chain's CDR3 is CASWRGGGNSPLHF. The DNA for the CDR3 is TGTGCCAGTTGGCGTGGGGGAGGTAATTCACCCCTCCACTTT.

The chain recombines TRBV5-4 with TRBJ2-1; 14 bases agree with TRBD2. Germline V gene data show CDR1 as SGHNT and CDR2 as YYREEE (reference sequence). After removal of 3 bases from V and 8 bases from J, the junction contained 4 bases not matched to a gene. The CDR3 consists of 15 residues. CDR3 DNA sequence: TGTGCCAGCAGCTCAGGACTAGCGGGGGGTTATGAGCAGTTCTTC. This encodes CASSSGLAGGYEQFF.

The rearrangement links TRBV5-1 to TRBJ1-4; 8 nucleotides match TRBD1. The junction had 8 bases not matched to a gene; V was cut back by 0 bases and J by 4 bases. CDR1 is SGHRS and CDR2 is YFSETQ in the germline V gene. The CDR3 contains 17 residues. CDR3 sequence reads: CASSLGQGALSNEKLFF. The CDR3 coding sequence is TGCGCCAGCAGCTTGGGGCAGGGGGCTTTGAGTAATGAAAAACTGTTTTTT.

This chain uses TRBV7-8 with TRBJ1-4; 9 bases are a match to TRBD1. The J segment lost 8 bases and the V segment lost 4 bases, leaving 17 bases of the junction unmatched. Germline CDR1 SGHVS, CDR2 FQNEAQ. This CDR3 is 18 amino acids long. This chain's CDR3 is CASSYRTWDRDRDEKLFF. Written as DNA, the CDR3 is TGTGCCAGCAGCTATAGAACCTGGGACAGGGATCGGGACGAAAAACTGTTTTTT.

The chain combines TRBV7-2 with TRBJ2-3, with TRBD2 identical over 9 bases. The ends lost 2 bases at V and 7 bases at J; junction bases unmatched: 16. The CDR3 extends over 18 amino acids. The germline CDR1 and CDR2 sequences are SGHTA and FQGNSA. The CDR3 protein is CASSLSILGGGAVNTQYF. The CDR3, as DNA: TGTGCCAGCAGCTTAAGTATACTTGGCGGGGGGGCGGTGAATACGCAGTATTTT.

V usage is TRBV7-2 and J usage is TRBJ1-1, with D tentatively TRBD1 (5 bases). Germline CDR1 SGHTA, CDR2 FQGNSA. Trimming took off 3 bases at V and 4 bases at J, with 9 bases between the two ends. The CDR3 covers 13 residues. The CDR3 DNA reads TGTGCCAGCAGCTTTGGGGGAGGCACTGAAGCTTTCTTT. Its translation: CASSFGGGTEAFF.

The V gene is TRBV6-6, the J gene TRBJ1-2, with D maybe TRBD1 (5 bases). V was cut by 3 bases and J by 8 bases, with 16 bases left in between. Germline values: CDR1 MNHNY, CDR2 SVGAGI (reference sequence). The CDR3 extends over 14 amino acids. CDR3 nucleotides: TGTGCCAGCAGTTATACAGGTCTGCGGGGCGGCTACACCTTC. This encodes CASSYTGLRGGYTF.

V gene TRBV5-4 combines with J gene TRBJ2-5; TRBD2 matches at 9 bases. The length of the CDR3 is 14 residues. Germline V gene lookup returns CDR1 SGHNT and CDR2 YYREEE (reference sequence). Trimming took 3 bases from V and 5 from J; bases not matched to a gene: 5. The CDR3 DNA reads as TGTGCCAGCAGCTCGCGGGGGGGCCATGAGACCCAGTACTTC. It translates to CASSSRGGHETQYF. The full variable domain, rest sourced from reference TRBV5-4 and TRBJ2-5, is ETGVTQSPTHLIKTRGQQVTLRCSSQSGHNTVSWYQQALGQGPQFIFQYYREEENGRGNFPPRFSGLQFPNYSSELNVNALELDDSALYLCASSSRGGHETQYFGPGTRLLVL.

This chain joins TRBV9 and TRBJ1-1; D remains unclear. The CDR3 sequence is 14 residues long. Per the germline V gene, CDR1 is SGDLS and CDR2 is YYNGEE. Trimming removed 0 bases at V and 1 base at J, with 7 bases between. The CDR3 spells CASSVGGRNTEAFF. CDR3 DNA: TGTGCCAGCAGCGTAGGTGGCCGGAACACTGAAGCTTTCTTT.

CDR3 sequence reads: CASSATGYNEQFF. The CDR3 DNA reads TGTGCCAGTAGTGCGACAGGCTACAATGAGCAGTTCTTC. This chain links TRBV19 with TRBJ2-1, with TRBD1 as a possible D gene (6 bases). The CDR3 runs to 13 residues. Germline CDR1 LNHDA, CDR2 SQIVND (reference sequence). The germline V and J ends were trimmed by 5 bases and 3 bases, with 8 bases remaining between them. The full variable domain, in which reference TRBV19 and TRBJ2-1 provide the parts outside the CDR3, is DGGITQSPKYLFRKEGQNVTLSCEQNLNHDAMYWYRQDPGQGLRLIYYSQIVNDFQKGDIAEGYSVSREKKESFPLTVTSAQKNPTAFYLCASSATGYNEQFFGPGTRLTVL.

This chain links TRBV4-3 with TRBJ2-5; D ambiguous. The J call may be in error: the DNA end matches TRBJ2-7 better. Germline V lookup: CDR1 LGHNA, CDR2 YSLEER. This CDR3 is built from 15 residues. The CDR3 loop is CASSQGSAASYEQYF. DNA of the CDR3: TGCGCCAGCAGCCAAGGCTCTGCTGCCTCCTACGAGCAGTACTTC.

The chain carries TRBV2 and TRBJ2-5, with D tentatively TRBD2 (5 bases). Germline CDR1 is SNHLY and CDR2 is FYNNEI. Trimming left V 11 bases short and J 5 bases short, with 15 bases between. This CDR3 comprises 12 residues. The CDR3 DNA reads TGTGCCCGCAAGGAACTAGGGGAGACCCAGTACTTC. Amino acids: CARKELGETQYF.

This chain links TRBV5-1 with TRBJ1-2; the match to TRBD1 covers 10 bases. Germline V lookup: CDR1 SGHRS, CDR2 YFSETQ. This CDR3 has 15 amino acids. V shed 0 bases and J 6 bases; nucleotides not matched to a gene: 5. CDR3 in amino acids: CASSLVGQGLDGYTF. The CDR3, as DNA: TGCGCCAGCAGCTTGGTGGGACAGGGGTTAGATGGCTACACCTTC.

The chain has TRBV5-1 and TRBJ2-7; the D gene is possibly TRBD1 (5 bases). Germline values: CDR1 SGHRS, CDR2 YFSETQ. The germline V and J ends were trimmed by 4 bases and 3 bases, with 14 bases remaining between them. The CDR3 is made up of 14 amino acids. Here the CDR3 DNA reads TGCGCCAGCAGCATTACAGGAGACAACTACGAGCAGTACTTC. It codes for CASSITGDNYEQYF.